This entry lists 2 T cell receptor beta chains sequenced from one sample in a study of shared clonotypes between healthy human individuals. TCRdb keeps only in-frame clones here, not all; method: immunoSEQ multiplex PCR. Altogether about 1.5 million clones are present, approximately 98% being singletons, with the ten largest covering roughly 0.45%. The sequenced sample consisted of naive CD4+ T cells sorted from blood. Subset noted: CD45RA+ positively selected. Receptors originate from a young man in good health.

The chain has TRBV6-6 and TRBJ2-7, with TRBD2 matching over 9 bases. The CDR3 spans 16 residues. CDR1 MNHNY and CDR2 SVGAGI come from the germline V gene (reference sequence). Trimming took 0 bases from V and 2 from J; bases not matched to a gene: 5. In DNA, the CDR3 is TGTGCCAGCAGTTACTCTAGCGGGAGTCGTCCCTACGAGCAGTACTTC. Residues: CASSYSSGSRPYEQYF.

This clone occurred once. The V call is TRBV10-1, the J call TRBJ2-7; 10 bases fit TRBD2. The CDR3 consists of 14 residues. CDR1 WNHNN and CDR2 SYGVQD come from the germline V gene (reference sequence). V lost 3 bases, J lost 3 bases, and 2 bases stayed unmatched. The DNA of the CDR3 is TGCGCCAGCAGTGACGAGCGGGAGGGCTACGAGCAGTACTTC. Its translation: CASSDEREGYEQYF.